These T cell receptor beta chains were read from a single sample in a study of cytomegalovirus exposure and HLA in healthy donors. Using immunoSEQ multiplex PCR, the repertoire was profiled, and TCRdb retains in-frame clones only, with some absent. The repertoire holds 150,000 to 200,000 clones, with approximately 79% as singletons. Sequencing input: PBMCs. The receptors were gathered from a woman between 50 and 59 years old in good health and CMV-seropositive. The CDR3 runs from the conserved cysteine through the conserved F or W. The D gene is left open where the match is weak. Only part of the rows carry a size: once, few, many, or a class if the clone is expanded.

j_gene: TRBJ1-1; abundance: NA; v_gene: TRBV15; d_gene: NA; CDR3nt: TGTGCCACCAGCATGGGCGGGACGGCCTCTGAAGCTTTCTTT; CDR3aa: CATSMGGTASEAFF
j_gene: TRBJ1-2; abundance: NA; v_gene: TRBV25-1; d_gene: NA; CDR3nt: TGTGCCAGCATTTCGGACAGCCGTGACGCTGGCTACACCTTC; CDR3aa: CASISDSRDAGYTF
j_gene: TRBJ2-2; abundance: NA; v_gene: TRBV4-1; d_gene: NA; CDR3nt: TGCGCCAGCAGCCAAGCCAGCGGGTCGACTGGGGAGCTGTTTTTT; CDR3aa: CASSQASGSTGELFF
j_gene: TRBJ2-7; abundance: few; v_gene: TRBV4-1; d_gene: NA; CDR3nt: TGCGCCAGCAGCCAAGAGGGGCAGAGCTCCTACGAGCAGTACTTC; CDR3aa: CASSQEGQSSYEQYF
j_gene: TRBJ1-2; abundance: NA; v_gene: TRBV7-2; d_gene: NA; CDR3nt: TGTGCCAGCAGCTTCAACTCCGGGAGCTACTATGGCTACACCTTC; CDR3aa: CASSFNSGSYYGYTF
j_gene: TRBJ2-7; abundance: NA; v_gene: TRBV15; d_gene: TRBD2; CDR3nt: TGTGCCACCAGCACAACCTACGGGGGGGCGCGTTACGAGCAGTACTTC; CDR3aa: CATSTTYGGARYEQYF
j_gene: TRBJ1-2; abundance: NA; v_gene: TRBV6-4; d_gene: NA; CDR3nt: TGTGCCAGCAGTGACCTGAGGGGGGGCAGAGTCTATGGCTACACCTTC; CDR3aa: CASSDLRGGRVYGYTF
j_gene: TRBJ1-3; abundance: NA; v_gene: TRBV7-2; d_gene: NA; CDR3nt: TGTGCCAGCAGCCCTATGGGGGGAGGATCTGGAAACACCATATATTTT; CDR3aa: CASSPMGGGSGNTIYF
j_gene: TRBJ2-5; abundance: NA; v_gene: TRBV2; d_gene: NA; CDR3nt: TGTGCCAGCAGTGCATCCTTGGCATCGGAGACCCAGTACTTC; CDR3aa: CASSASLASETQYF
j_gene: TRBJ1-1; abundance: NA; v_gene: TRBV27; d_gene: TRBD1; CDR3nt: TGTGCCAGCAGTTTATCCACGGGACAGGGGGCTTTCTTT; CDR3aa: CASSLSTGQGAFF
j_gene: TRBJ1-2; abundance: few; v_gene: TRBV6-5; d_gene: NA; CDR3nt: TGTGCCAGCAGTTACTCGGGGGGGCACTATGGCTACACCTTC; CDR3aa: CASSYSGGHYGYTF
j_gene: TRBJ1-1; abundance: NA; v_gene: TRBV28; d_gene: TRBD1; CDR3nt: TGTGCCAGCAGGGACAGGGGGCGCGTTGGGAACACTGAAGCTTTCTTT; CDR3aa: CASRDRGRVGNTEAFF
j_gene: TRBJ2-1; abundance: NA; v_gene: TRBV2; d_gene: TRBD1; CDR3nt: TGTGCCAGCACTCCCCTAGGGCAGGGGGCTAATGAGCAGTTCTTC; CDR3aa: CASTPLGQGANEQFF
j_gene: TRBJ2-7; abundance: few; v_gene: TRBV27; d_gene: NA; CDR3nt: TGTGCCAGCAGGGGACACTTAAACTACGAGCAGTACTTC; CDR3aa: CASRGHLNYEQYF
j_gene: TRBJ2-3; abundance: NA; v_gene: TRBV7-6; d_gene: TRBD2; CDR3nt: TGTGCCAGCAGCTCGGGACTAGCGGGGGGGGCAGATACGCAGTATTTT; CDR3aa: CASSSGLAGGADTQYF
j_gene: TRBJ2-1; abundance: NA; v_gene: TRBV27; d_gene: NA; CDR3nt: TGTGCCAGCGCATCTAGCCTCCACAATGAGCAGTTCTTC; CDR3aa: CASASSLHNEQFF
j_gene: TRBJ2-1; abundance: NA; v_gene: TRBV9; d_gene: NA; CDR3nt: TGTGCCAGCAGCTTACGACTGGGAGCTGAGCAGTTCTTC; CDR3aa: CASSLRLGAEQFF
j_gene: TRBJ2-7; abundance: NA; v_gene: TRBV4-1; d_gene: TRBD1; CDR3nt: TGCGCCAGCAGCCAAGTAGGACAGGGCCACGAGCAGTACTTC; CDR3aa: CASSQVGQGHEQYF
j_gene: TRBJ2-7; abundance: NA; v_gene: TRBV6-6; d_gene: NA; CDR3nt: TGTGCCAGCAGTTCTCTCTCAGGTTTTACCTACGAGCAGTACTTC; CDR3aa: CASSSLSGFTYEQYF
j_gene: TRBJ2-7; abundance: NA; v_gene: TRBV19; d_gene: NA; CDR3nt: TGTGCCAGTAGTATCGTTGGCGGGAACACCTACGAGCAGTACTTC; CDR3aa: CASSIVGGNTYEQYF
j_gene: TRBJ2-5; abundance: NA; v_gene: TRBV28; d_gene: TRBD2; CDR3nt: TGTGCCAGCAGTTCCGGACTAGCGGGGGCACTACAAGAGACCCAGTACTTC; CDR3aa: CASSSGLAGALQETQYF
j_gene: TRBJ1-6; abundance: NA; v_gene: TRBV10-3; d_gene: NA; CDR3nt: TGTGCCGTAGGATTAGGAGTCACCTTGGCACCCCTCCACTTT; CDR3aa: CAVGLGVTLAPLHF
j_gene: TRBJ2-7; abundance: NA; v_gene: TRBV30; d_gene: NA; CDR3nt: TGTGCCTGGAGCTTCACAGACCCCTACGAGCAGTACTTC; CDR3aa: CAWSFTDPYEQYF
j_gene: TRBJ2-7; abundance: NA; v_gene: TRBV5-4; d_gene: TRBD2; CDR3nt: TGTGCCAGCAGCTTGGCGGGCGGGGGAACGACCTACGAGCAGTACTTC; CDR3aa: CASSLAGGGTTYEQYF
j_gene: TRBJ1-5; abundance: NA; v_gene: TRBV7-8; d_gene: NA; CDR3nt: TGTGCCAGCAGCCCGATTGACAGAAGTCAGCCCCAGCATTTT; CDR3aa: CASSPIDRSQPQHF
j_gene: TRBJ2-1; abundance: NA; v_gene: TRBV7-9; d_gene: TRBD2; CDR3nt: TGTGCCAGCAGCTTAGGCGCTAGCGGCTACAATGAGCAGTTCTTC; CDR3aa: CASSLGASGYNEQFF
j_gene: TRBJ1-4; abundance: few; v_gene: TRBV7-9; d_gene: NA; CDR3nt: TGTGCCAGCAGCTTGGATCCAACAAGGAGTGAAAAACTGTTTTTT; CDR3aa: CASSLDPTRSEKLFF
j_gene: TRBJ2-5; abundance: few; v_gene: TRBV18; d_gene: NA; CDR3nt: TGTGCCAGCTCACCAATGGTAGGGACACTCCAAGAGACCCAGTACTTC; CDR3aa: CASSPMVGTLQETQYF
j_gene: TRBJ1-5; abundance: NA; v_gene: TRBV7-2; d_gene: NA; CDR3nt: TGTGCCAGCAGACCTCAGGGGCTTAGCAATCAGCCCCAGCATTTT; CDR3aa: CASRPQGLSNQPQHF
j_gene: TRBJ1-5; abundance: NA; v_gene: TRBV19; d_gene: NA; CDR3nt: TGTGCCAGTAGTATGAGCGGGGGGGGCAATCAGCCCCAGCATTTT; CDR3aa: CASSMSGGGNQPQHF
j_gene: TRBJ1-3; abundance: NA; v_gene: TRBV7-2; d_gene: TRBD1; CDR3nt: TGTGCCAGCAGATCCGACAGGGGCTCTGGAAACACCATATATTTT; CDR3aa: CASRSDRGSGNTIYF
j_gene: TRBJ2-3; abundance: NA; v_gene: TRBV6-6; d_gene: NA; CDR3nt: TGTGCCAGCAGTTATCCCGGGAACACAGATACGCAGTATTTT; CDR3aa: CASSYPGNTDTQYF
j_gene: TRBJ1-1; abundance: NA; v_gene: TRBV30; d_gene: NA; CDR3nt: TGTGCCGGGGTCACAGGAGCTCCACCGAACACTGAAGCTTTCTTT; CDR3aa: CAGVTGAPPNTEAFF
j_gene: TRBJ1-2; abundance: few; v_gene: TRBV19; d_gene: TRBD1; CDR3nt: TGTGCCAGTAGTTCGGGACAGGGTTATATGTCGCATGGCTACACCTTC; CDR3aa: CASSSGQGYMSHGYTF
j_gene: TRBJ2-2; abundance: NA; v_gene: TRBV7-2; d_gene: TRBD2; CDR3nt: TGTGCCAGCAGCTTGGGAGGGGTGAACACCGGGGAGCTGTTTTTT; CDR3aa: CASSLGGVNTGELFF
j_gene: TRBJ1-2; abundance: NA; v_gene: TRBV6-5; d_gene: NA; CDR3nt: TGTGCCAGCAGTTACTCAGGGGAGCCCGGGAGCGGCTACACCTTC; CDR3aa: CASSYSGEPGSGYTF
j_gene: TRBJ2-7; abundance: NA; v_gene: TRBV5-6; d_gene: TRBD1; CDR3nt: TGTGCCAGCAGCTTGGGGACAGGGGAGGCCTACGAGCAGTACTTC; CDR3aa: CASSLGTGEAYEQYF
j_gene: TRBJ2-7; abundance: NA; v_gene: TRBV7-2; d_gene: TRBD2; CDR3nt: TGTGCCAGCAGCTTGGCGACTAGCGGATCCTACGAGCAGTACTTC; CDR3aa: CASSLATSGSYEQYF
j_gene: TRBJ1-6; abundance: NA; v_gene: TRBV5-4; d_gene: NA; CDR3nt: TGTGCCAGCAGCCCGCGGGGGAGGGGGAATTCACCCCTCCACTTT; CDR3aa: CASSPRGRGNSPLHF
j_gene: TRBJ1-4; abundance: few; v_gene: TRBV19; d_gene: TRBD1; CDR3nt: TGTGCCAGTAGTATTTACTTCGGACAGGGGATTGGAGAAAAACTGTTTTTT; CDR3aa: CASSIYFGQGIGEKLFF
j_gene: TRBJ2-7; abundance: NA; v_gene: TRBV7-2; d_gene: NA; CDR3nt: TGTGCCAGCAGCCTATCGCAAACCTACGAGCAGTACTTC; CDR3aa: CASSLSQTYEQYF
j_gene: TRBJ1-1; abundance: NA; v_gene: TRBV5-5; d_gene: NA; CDR3nt: TGTGCCAGCAGCGGGGTCGGACAGCTGCTGAACACTGAAGCTTTCTTT; CDR3aa: CASSGVGQLLNTEAFF
j_gene: TRBJ1-4; abundance: NA; v_gene: TRBV10-3; d_gene: TRBD1; CDR3nt: TGTGCCATCAGTACAGGGGTAAGGGAAAAACTGTTTTTT; CDR3aa: CAISTGVREKLFF
j_gene: TRBJ2-7; abundance: NA; v_gene: TRBV7-8; d_gene: TRBD1; CDR3nt: TGTGCCAGCAGCTCGACAGGGGGCCACTACGAGCAGTACTTC; CDR3aa: CASSSTGGHYEQYF
j_gene: TRBJ2-7; abundance: NA; v_gene: TRBV28; d_gene: TRBD1; CDR3nt: TGTGCCAGCAGCCTTACAGGGGCTTTATCCTACGAGCAGTACTTC; CDR3aa: CASSLTGALSYEQYF
j_gene: TRBJ1-4; abundance: NA; v_gene: TRBV18; d_gene: NA; CDR3nt: TGTGCCAGCTCACCAGCGGTTCTTTCTTATAATGAAAAACTGTTTTTT; CDR3aa: CASSPAVLSYNEKLFF
j_gene: TRBJ1-1; abundance: NA; v_gene: TRBV2; d_gene: NA; CDR3nt: TGTGCCAGCACGGTCCCCCCAGGGGCGAACACTGAAGCTTTCTTT; CDR3aa: CASTVPPGANTEAFF
j_gene: TRBJ2-2; abundance: few; v_gene: TRBV5-5; d_gene: TRBD1; CDR3nt: TGTGCCAGCAGCTTGGATGGACAGGTCTCCGGGGAGCTGTTTTTT; CDR3aa: CASSLDGQVSGELFF
j_gene: TRBJ1-4; abundance: NA; v_gene: TRBV25-1; d_gene: NA; CDR3nt: TGTGCCAGCAGATGGCTAACTAATGAAAAACTGTTTTTT; CDR3aa: CASRWLTNEKLFF
j_gene: TRBJ1-2; abundance: NA; v_gene: TRBV29-1; d_gene: NA; CDR3nt: TGCAGCGTTTTGGCAGGGAGGGTTTATGGCTACACCTTC; CDR3aa: CSVLAGRVYGYTF
j_gene: TRBJ1-1; abundance: NA; v_gene: TRBV2; d_gene: TRBD1; CDR3nt: TGTGCCAGCAGTGTACAGGGGGTGAACACTGAAGCTTTCTTT; CDR3aa: CASSVQGVNTEAFF
j_gene: TRBJ1-5; abundance: NA; v_gene: TRBV6-6; d_gene: TRBD1; CDR3nt: TGTGCCAGCAGTTCGGGACAGGGAATTCAGCCCCAGCATTTT; CDR3aa: CASSSGQGIQPQHF
j_gene: TRBJ1-4; abundance: few; v_gene: TRBV10-3; d_gene: TRBD1; CDR3nt: TGTGCCATCAGTGCAATGGGACAGGGAAACATTGAAAAACTGTTTTTT; CDR3aa: CAISAMGQGNIEKLFF
j_gene: TRBJ2-3; abundance: few; v_gene: TRBV18; d_gene: TRBD2; CDR3nt: TGTGCCAGCTCACGGCCGACTAGCGGGATCACAGATACGCAGTATTTT; CDR3aa: CASSRPTSGITDTQYF
j_gene: TRBJ1-1; abundance: few; v_gene: TRBV6-6; d_gene: TRBD1; CDR3nt: TGTGCCAGCAGTTACGGACAGGGTCACACTGAAGCTTTCTTT; CDR3aa: CASSYGQGHTEAFF
j_gene: TRBJ2-3; abundance: few; v_gene: TRBV5-5; d_gene: TRBD2; CDR3nt: TGTGCCAGCAGCCCCGGTCTAGCGGGAATTACAGATACGCAGTATTTT; CDR3aa: CASSPGLAGITDTQYF
j_gene: TRBJ1-5; abundance: NA; v_gene: TRBV21-1; d_gene: NA; CDR3nt: TGTGCCAGCAGCAACGGTTACCGGGAGGTCGAAAATCAGCCCCAGCATTTT; CDR3aa: CASSNGYREVENQPQHF